Listed here are 29 T cell receptor beta chains from one sample, sequenced in a study of human T cells and chemical hapten exposure. The starting material, unfractionated whole blood, was used for total RNA extraction. Via MiXCR, TCRdb re-called the 5' RACE reads, giving one row per CDR3 protein. The table has around 82,000 distinct CDR3 sequences, under 10% seen once. These receptors all come from a male donor in good health.

This clonotype occurred many times. The rearrangement joins TRBV12-3 or TRBV12-4 to TRBJ2-2, with no clear D. Trimming left V 3 bases short and J 4 bases short, with 6 bases between. This CDR3 comprises 13 residues. CDR3 amino acids: CASSLRSTGELFF. The CDR3 coding sequence is TGTGCCAGCAGTTTGCGGAGCACCGGGGAGCTGTTTTTT.

To note about this clonotype: Being one base from a much bigger clone, this may be a read error. The V gene is TRBV25-1, the J gene TRBJ2-3; TRBD2 aligns across 12 bases. Germline loops: CDR1 MGHDK, CDR2 SYGVNS. Unmatched junction bases numbered 6, after V lost 4 bases and J lost 1 base. The CDR3 has 17 amino acids. CDR3 region: CASSGGTSGFGTDTQYF. The CDR3 coding sequence is TGTGCCAGCAGTGGAGGGACTAGCGGGTTTGGCACAGATACGCAGTATTTT.

This clonotype came up many times. V is TRBV20-1 and J is TRBJ1-5; D not resolved. The germline V gene encodes CDR1 DFQATT and CDR2 SNEGSKA (reference sequence). V lost 6 bases and J lost 2, with 17 bases in between. The CDR3 is 15 amino acids. The CDR3 nucleotides are TGCAGTGCCCTTTGGGGAAGTATCGGCAATCAGCCCCAGCATTTT. Translating gives CSALWGSIGNQPQHF.

The chain combines TRBV7-9 with TRBJ1-4; D is ambiguous. The germline V gene has CDR1 SEHNR and CDR2 FQNEAQ (reference sequence). The CDR3 is 13 residues long. V lost 0 bases to trimming and J lost 6 bases, with 5 bases between them. The CDR3 reads CASSLAWDEKLFF. DNA for the CDR3: TGTGCCAGCAGCTTAGCTTGGGATGAAAAACTGTTTTTT.

The chain couples TRBV20-1 to TRBJ1-1; 12 bases fit TRBD1. CDR1 is DFQATT and CDR2 is SNEGSKA in the germline V gene (reference sequence). The CDR3 has 14 residues. Unmatched junction bases numbered 8, after V lost 4 bases and J lost 8 bases. The CDR3 DNA reads TGCAGTGCTACTGGGACAGGGGGCCCCATGGAAGCTTTCTTT. This gives the protein CSATGTGGPMEAFF.

In this sample, this clonotype turned up many times. This sequence joins TRBV20-1 and TRBJ1-1, with D unresolved. Germline CDR1 reads DFQATT; CDR2 reads SNEGSKA (reference sequence). The CDR3 sequence is 13 residues long. V lost 0 bases, J lost 3 bases, and 8 bases lay in between. The CDR3 loop is CSARESSDTEAFF. In nucleotides, the CDR3 is TGCAGTGCTAGAGAGAGCAGTGACACTGAAGCTTTCTTT.

The DNA of the CDR3 is TGCGCCAGCAGCTTAATCGACAGGGCCGATCCTAACACTGAAGCTTTCTTT. Amino acids: CASSLIDRADPNTEAFF. The V and J genes are TRBV5-1 and TRBJ1-1; 7 bases map to TRBD1. The CDR3 has 17 residues. J lost 2 bases, V lost 2 bases, and 12 bases had no gene match. Germline V gene lookup returns CDR1 SGHRS and CDR2 YFSETQ.

This clonotype showed up just once. The chain is built from TRBV10-3 and TRBJ2-7; no firm D call. The CDR3 covers 14 residues. Germline V gives CDR1 ENHRY, CDR2 SYGVKD. V dropped 3 bases and J dropped 0 bases, with 9 bases sitting between them. Written as DNA, the CDR3 is TGTGCCATCAGTGATGGGTCCGGCTCCTACGAGCAGTACTTC. This gives the protein CAISDGSGSYEQYF.

This clonotype was counted ten times or more. The genes are TRBV20-1 and TRBJ2-1; 9 bases are a match to TRBD2. With 7 bases clipped from V and 4 bases from J, the junction kept 8 bases outside the gene matches. There are 14 residues in the CDR3. The germline V gene encodes CDR1 DFQATT and CDR2 SNEGSKA (reference sequence). The CDR3 protein is CSVKLAGGYNEQFF. The CDR3 coding sequence is TGCAGTGTTAAACTAGCGGGTGGATACAATGAGCAGTTCTTC.

This clonotype was picked up a small number of times. The rearrangement links TRBV12-3 or TRBV12-4 to TRBJ2-3, with 9 bases fitting TRBD1. This CDR3 has 15 amino acids. V lost 7 bases and J lost 1; bases outside the gene matches: 6. This CDR3 is CASTHRGQGTDTQYF. CDR3 coding DNA: TGTGCCAGCACCCACAGGGGGCAGGGCACAGATACGCAGTATTTT.

This clonotype was found many times. The chain recombines TRBV12-3 or TRBV12-4 with TRBJ2-7; weak D call: TRBD1 (5 bases). The CDR3 is 15 amino acids. V was shortened by 5 bases and J by 6 bases, with 20 bases between the two germline ends. CDR3 in amino acids: CASSPLGVQGGEQYF. Here the CDR3 DNA reads TGTGCCAGCAGTCCCTTGGGTGTCCAGGGCGGCGAGCAGTACTTC.

The rearrangement uses TRBV5-6 and TRBJ2-1, with D possibly matching TRBD1 (6 bases). The CDR3 length is 16 residues. The V gene lost 4 bases and the J gene lost 7 bases, with 21 bases spanning the gap. Germline V gene sequence: CDR1 SGHDT, CDR2 YYEEEE. The CDR3 sequence: CASSPHRGGLMNEQFF. Written as DNA, the CDR3 is TGTGCCAGCAGCCCCCACAGAGGGGGTCTTATGAATGAGCAGTTCTTC. Full variable domain (rest looked up from reference TRBV5-6 and TRBJ2-1): DAGVTQSPTHLIKTRGQQVTLRCSPKSGHDTVSWYQQALGQGPQFIFQYYEEEERQRGNFPDRFSGHQFPNYSSELNVNALLLGDSALYLCASSPHRGGLMNEQFFGPGTRLTVL.

This clonotype was recorded a few times. The chain uses TRBV7-9 and TRBJ2-3, with a weak D call TRBD1 (6 bases). The germline V gene has CDR1 SEHNR and CDR2 FQNEAQ (reference sequence). The CDR3 is 14 residues long. Trimming left V 2 bases short and J 3 bases short, with 9 bases between. The CDR3 DNA follows: TGTGCCAGCAGCTTATCGACAGGAACAGATACGCAGTATTTT. Its translation is CASSLSTGTDTQYF. The full variable domain, completed using reference TRBV7-9 and TRBJ2-3, is DTGVSQNPRHKITKRGQNVTFRCDPISEHNRLYWYRQTLGQGPEFLTYFQNEAQLEKSRLLSDRFSAERPKGSFSTLEIQRTEQGDSAMYLCASSLSTGTDTQYFGPGTRLTVL.

This clonotype has just a few counts. The chain combines TRBV27 with TRBJ2-2; 7 bases are shared with TRBD2. The CDR3 totals 12 residues. V was pared by 11 bases and J by 7 bases, with 7 bases of the junction left unmatched. The germline V gene encodes CDR1 MNHEY and CDR2 SMNVEV (reference sequence). The CDR3 bases are TGTGCCTCCAGCGGGGTTGGCGGGGAGCTGTTTTTT. It encodes CASSGVGGELFF.

This clonotype has at least ten counts. The rearrangement uses TRBV9 and TRBJ2-7; D possibly uses TRBD1 or TRBD2 (5 bases each). This CDR3 comprises 15 residues. The ends were cut back, 2 bases at V and 2 bases at J, with 14 bases in the middle. Germline V CDR1 and CDR2: SGDLS, YYNGEE. Here the CDR3 reads CASSVAGTGPYEQYF. The CDR3 DNA follows: TGTGCCAGCAGCGTTGCCGGGACCGGCCCCTACGAGCAGTACTTC.

This chain connects TRBV25-1 to TRBJ2-7; weak D call: TRBD2 (5 bases). CDR3 length: 14 residues. Germline CDR1 and CDR2: MGHDK and SYGVNS. Trimming took 1 base from V and 4 from J, leaving 11 bases between them. Written as DNA, the CDR3 is TGTGCCAGCAGTGAATGGGGAGCGAGTTACGAGCAGTACTTC. This sequence encodes CASSEWGASYEQYF.

This clonotype was detected many times. V usage is TRBV4-2 and J usage is TRBJ2-3; D might be TRBD1 or TRBD2, each matching 5 bases. There are 20 residues in the CDR3. Trimming stripped 4 bases from V and 6 bases from J, with 32 bases between. Germline V gives CDR1 LGHNA, CDR2 YNFKEQ. The CDR3 region is CASSPRNGLGAQTAPDTQYF. CDR3 nucleotide sequence: TGTGCCAGCAGCCCCCGAAACGGTCTCGGGGCCCAAACCGCCCCGGATACGCAGTATTTT.

This clonotype is medium-sized in the sample. This rearrangement joins TRBV6-5 to TRBJ2-2; D possibly matches TRBD1 or TRBD2 (5 bases each). The CDR3 contains 16 residues. Germline CDR1 and CDR2: MNHEY and SVGAGI. V lost 0 bases, J lost 2 bases, and 10 bases lay in between. The CDR3, as DNA: TGTGCCAGCAGTTACTCCCGGGACCTCAACACCGGGGAGCTGTTTTTT. It translates to CASSYSRDLNTGELFF.

This rearrangement joins TRBV5-1 to TRBJ2-7; D possibly matches TRBD1 or TRBD2 (5 bases each). The CDR3 consists of 17 residues. The germline V gene has CDR1 SGHRS and CDR2 YFSETQ. Trimming took off 3 bases at V and 0 bases at J, with 19 bases between the two ends. The CDR3 here is CASSYGASSSSSYEQYF. CDR3 DNA sequence: TGCGCCAGCAGCTACGGGGCTAGTTCCTCAAGCTCCTACGAGCAGTACTTC. Based on the CDR3 plus reference TRBV5-1 and TRBJ2-7, the full variable domain is KAGVTQTPRYLIKTRGQQVTLSCSPISGHRSVSWYQQTPGQGLQFLFEYFSETQRNKGNFPGRFSGRQFSNSRSEMNVSTLELGDSALYLCASSYGASSSSSYEQYFGPGTRLTVT.

In this sample, this clonotype turned up once. The V gene is TRBV28, the J gene TRBJ2-1; 9 nucleotides align to TRBD1. Losses at the gene ends were 9 bases for V and 1 base for J; bases not matched to a gene: 4. CDR1 and CDR2 from the germline V gene are MDHEN and SYDVKM. There are 14 residues in the CDR3. In DNA form, the CDR3 reads TGTGCCAGACAGACAGGGGGGTCCTACAATGAGCAGTTCTTC. Amino acids: CARQTGGSYNEQFF.

The chain links TRBV9 to TRBJ2-2; D is perhaps TRBD2 (5 bases). The V and J ends lost 0 bases and 4 bases respectively, with 10 bases between them. Germline V lookup: CDR1 SGDLS, CDR2 YYNGEE. CDR3 size: 15 residues. CDR3 bases: TGTGCCAGCAGCGTAGGAGGGTCGACCACCGGGGAGCTGTTTTTT. Its translation: CASSVGGSTTGELFF.

This clonotype has ten or more counts. The chain carries TRBV19 and TRBJ2-7; D is perhaps TRBD2 (6 bases). This CDR3 comprises 13 residues. V lost 5 bases and J 0 bases, leaving 8 bases between the germline ends. Germline-derived CDR1 and CDR2 are LNHDA and SQIVND (reference sequence). For the CDR3, the DNA is TGTGCCAGTAGTGGCGGGGTCTCCTACGAGCAGTACTTC. Translating gives CASSGGVSYEQYF. Filled out from reference TRBV19 and TRBJ2-7, the complete variable domain reads DGGITQSPKYLFRKEGQNVTLSCEQNLNHDAMYWYRQDPGQGLRLIYYSQIVNDFQKGDIAEGYSVSREKKESFPLTVTSAQKNPTAFYLCASSGGVSYEQYFGPGTRLTVT.

The rearrangement joins TRBV2 to TRBJ2-6; D is unclear. From germline, CDR1 is SNHLY and CDR2 FYNNEI. The CDR3 is 14 residues long. V lost 2 bases, J lost 4 bases, and 6 bases lay in between. This CDR3 is CASSERLGANVLTF. For the CDR3, the DNA is TGTGCCAGCAGTGAAAGGCTAGGGGCCAACGTCCTGACTTTC.

In its sample, this clonotype was seen many times. The chain uses TRBV4-3 and TRBJ2-7; D gene uncertain. From germline, CDR1 is LGHNA and CDR2 YSLEER. Trimming stripped 4 bases from V and 4 bases from J, with 17 bases between. This CDR3 spans 15 amino acids. As DNA, the CDR3 is TGCGCCAGCAGCCCTAGTCCGGGCGTACTGTACGAGCAGTACTTC. Protein: CASSPSPGVLYEQYF.

The chain couples TRBV6-1 to TRBJ2-1; D gene ambiguous. The CDR3 loop spans 12 amino acids. Germline CDR1 MNHNS, CDR2 SASEGT. V dropped 6 bases and J dropped 7 bases, with 10 bases sitting between them. CDR3 region: CASSPGRNEQFF. The CDR3 DNA reads TGTGCCAGCAGCCCCGGTAGGAATGAGCAGTTCTTC.

The chain carries TRBV7-8 and TRBJ1-5; D remains ambiguous. Trimming removed 5 bases from V and 2 bases from J, with 19 bases in between. The germline CDR1 and CDR2 sequences are SGHVS and FQNEAQ. The CDR3 extends over 17 amino acids. In DNA, the CDR3 is TGTGCCAGCAGCCAAGAGGTCCGGGCCCGTGGCAATCAGCCCCAGCATTTT. The encoded protein is CASSQEVRARGNQPQHF.

This clonotype showed up just a few times. The V gene is TRBV13, the J gene TRBJ2-5; possible D gene TRBD1, 6 bases. Per germline, CDR1 PRHDT and CDR2 FYEKMQ (reference sequence). The CDR3 sequence is 13 residues long. V was clipped by 7 bases and J by 2 bases, with 11 bases between them. CDR3 region: CASTQGRQETQYF. In nucleotides, the CDR3 is TGTGCCAGCACCCAGGGGCGTCAAGAGACCCAGTACTTC.

This clonotype was counted many times. The chain uses TRBV20-1 and TRBJ2-1; perhaps TRBD2 as D (6 bases). V lost 2 bases, J lost 1 base, and 21 bases lay in between. The CDR3 has 18 amino acids. Germline loops: CDR1 DFQATT, CDR2 SNEGSKA (reference sequence). DNA for the CDR3: TGCAGTGCTAGACCCCGGGGCGCGGGGTCATTATCCTACAATGAGCAGTTCTTC. Translation gives CSARPRGAGSLSYNEQFF.

V usage is TRBV10-3 and J usage is TRBJ2-1; D perhaps matches TRBD1 (6 bases). Germline CDR1 reads ENHRY; CDR2 reads SYGVKD. This CDR3 has 16 amino acids. V gave up 6 bases and J gave up 6 bases, with 21 bases separating them. The CDR3, as DNA: TGTGCCATCAGATTAGAGTTCCGGGACACTGGCAATGAGCAGTTCTTC. Translated: CAIRLEFRDTGNEQFF.